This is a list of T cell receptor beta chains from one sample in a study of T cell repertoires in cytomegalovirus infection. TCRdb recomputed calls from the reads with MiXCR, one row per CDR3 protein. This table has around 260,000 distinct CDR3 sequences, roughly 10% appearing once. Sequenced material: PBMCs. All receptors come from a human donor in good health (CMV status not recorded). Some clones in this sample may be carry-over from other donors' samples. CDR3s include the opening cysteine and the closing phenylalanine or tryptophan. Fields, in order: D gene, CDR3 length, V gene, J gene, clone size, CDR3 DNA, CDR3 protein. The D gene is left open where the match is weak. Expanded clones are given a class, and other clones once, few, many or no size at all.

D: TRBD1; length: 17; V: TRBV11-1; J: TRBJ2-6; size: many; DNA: TGTGCCAGCAGCTTAGGACAGGGGGCAACTGGGGCCAACGTCCTGACTTTC; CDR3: CASSLGQGATGANVLTF
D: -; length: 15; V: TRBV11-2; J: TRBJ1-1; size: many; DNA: TGTGCCAGCAGCTTAGGGGGGACCAGGGACACTGAAGCTTTCTTT; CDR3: CASSLGGTRDTEAFF
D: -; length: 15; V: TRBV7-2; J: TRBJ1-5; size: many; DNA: TGTGCCAGCAGCTTAGTCTACAGGGATAGCCAGCCCCAGCATTTT; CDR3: CASSLVYRDSQPQHF
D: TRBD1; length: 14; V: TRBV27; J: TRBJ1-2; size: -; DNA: TGTGCCAGCAGTATTAGTCGGGACAGCTATGGCTACACCTTC; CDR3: CASSISRDSYGYTF
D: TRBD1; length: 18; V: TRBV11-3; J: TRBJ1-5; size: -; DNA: TGTGCCAGCAGCTCGCCCGGGACAGGGAGGGGGGGCAATCAGCCCCAGCATTTT; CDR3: CASSSPGTGRGGNQPQHF
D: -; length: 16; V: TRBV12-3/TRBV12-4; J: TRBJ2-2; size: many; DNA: TGTGCCAGCATCTTTCAGCTGGGGACCCAAGGTCGGGAGCTGTTTTTT; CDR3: CASIFQLGTQGRELFF
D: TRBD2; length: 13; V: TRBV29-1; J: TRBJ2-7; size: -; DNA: TGCAGCGTGACGGGGGAGGGGACCTACGAGCAGTACTTC; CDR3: CSVTGEGTYEQYF
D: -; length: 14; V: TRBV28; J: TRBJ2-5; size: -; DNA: TGTGCCAGCAGCGGCGACTCCACTCGCGAGACCCAGTACTTC; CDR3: CASSGDSTRETQYF
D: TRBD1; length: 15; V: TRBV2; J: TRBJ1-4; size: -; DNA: TGTGCCAGCAGAATAGATGGGACAGGGAATGAAAAACTGTTTTTT; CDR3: CASRIDGTGNEKLFF
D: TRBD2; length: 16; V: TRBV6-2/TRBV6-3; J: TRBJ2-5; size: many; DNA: TGTGCCAGCACTAAGGGGACTAGCGGTCCCCAAGAGACCCAGTACTTC; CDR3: CASTKGTSGPQETQYF
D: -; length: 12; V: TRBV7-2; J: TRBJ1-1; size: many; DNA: TGTGCCAGCAGCTTACCCCCCGCCCCAGCTTTCTTT; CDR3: CASSLPPAPAFF
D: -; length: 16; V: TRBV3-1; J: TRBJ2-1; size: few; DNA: TGTGCCAGCAGCCAAGACCCGGGCCCCCCGGGCAATGAGCAGTTCTTC; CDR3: CASSQDPGPPGNEQFF
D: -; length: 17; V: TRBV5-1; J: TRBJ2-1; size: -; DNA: TGCGCCAGCAGCTCGGAGGTTCCCCCTCGCTCCTACAATGAGCAGTTCTTC; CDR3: CASSSEVPPRSYNEQFF
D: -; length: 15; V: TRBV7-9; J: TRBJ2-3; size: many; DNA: TGTGCCAGCAGCTTAGGGGCGGGTAACACAGATACGCAGTATTTT; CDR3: CASSLGAGNTDTQYF
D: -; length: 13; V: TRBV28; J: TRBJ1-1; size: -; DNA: TGTGCCAGCAGAAGCGGGCCGAACACTGAAGCTTTCTTT; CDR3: CASRSGPNTEAFF
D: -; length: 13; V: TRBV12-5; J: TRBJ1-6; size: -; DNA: TGTGCTAGTCAGGGTTTCAATAATTCACCCCTCCACTTT; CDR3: CASQGFNNSPLHF
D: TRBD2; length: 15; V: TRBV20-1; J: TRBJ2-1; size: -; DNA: TGCAGTGCTAGAGCCCTAGCGGGGAACTACAATGAGCAGTTCTTC; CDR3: CSARALAGNYNEQFF
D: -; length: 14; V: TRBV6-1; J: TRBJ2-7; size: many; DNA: TGTGCCAGCAGTGATTGGACACCTCGCTACGAGCAGTACTTC; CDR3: CASSDWTPRYEQYF
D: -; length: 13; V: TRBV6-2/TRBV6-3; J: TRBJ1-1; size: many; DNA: TGTGCCAGCAGTTACGTTCAAGGGACAGAAGCTTTCTTT; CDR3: CASSYVQGTEAFF
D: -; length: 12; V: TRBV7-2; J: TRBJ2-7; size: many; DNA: TGTGCCAGCAGCTTGGGGGTCGGCGAGCAGTACTTC; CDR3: CASSLGVGEQYF
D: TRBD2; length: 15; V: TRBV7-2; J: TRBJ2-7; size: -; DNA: TGTGCCAGCAGGCAAGCCGGGACTAGCGGGAGGGCCCCGTACTTC; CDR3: CASRQAGTSGRAPYF
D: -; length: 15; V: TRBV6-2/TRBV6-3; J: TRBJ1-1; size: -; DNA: TGTGCCAGCAGTCCTTTGGGGGGCGCGGGCACTGAAGCTTTCTTT; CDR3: CASSPLGGAGTEAFF
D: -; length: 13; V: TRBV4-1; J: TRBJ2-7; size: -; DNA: TGCGCCAGCAGCCTGTACGGGACCTACGAGCAGTACTTC; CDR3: CASSLYGTYEQYF
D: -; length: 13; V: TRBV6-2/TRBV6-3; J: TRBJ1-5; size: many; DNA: TGTGCCAGCAGTCGCCGCGGCAATCAGCCCCAGCATTTT; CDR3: CASSRRGNQPQHF
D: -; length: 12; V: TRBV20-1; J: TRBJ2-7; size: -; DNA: TGCAGTTTGGTTTCGGCAAGCTACGAGCAGTACTTC; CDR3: CSLVSASYEQYF
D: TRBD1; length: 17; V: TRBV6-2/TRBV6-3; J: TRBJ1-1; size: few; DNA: TGTGCCAGCAGTTACGCCGGGACAGGTCACCGTGGGACTGAAGCTTTCTTT; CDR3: CASSYAGTGHRGTEAFF
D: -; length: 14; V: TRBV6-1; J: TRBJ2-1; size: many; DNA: TGTGCCAGCAGTGAACAACCCGGATTGAATGAGCAGTTCTTC; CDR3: CASSEQPGLNEQFF
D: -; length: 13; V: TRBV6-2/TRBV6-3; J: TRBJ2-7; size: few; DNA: TGTGCCAGCAGTTACGACGGCCGTCAGAAGCAGTACTTC; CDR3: CASSYDGRQKQYF
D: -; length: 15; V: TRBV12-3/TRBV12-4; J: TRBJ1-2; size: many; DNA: TGTGCCAGCAGTTTAGAGGGAGGGAGAAACTATGGCTACACCTTC; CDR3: CASSLEGGRNYGYTF
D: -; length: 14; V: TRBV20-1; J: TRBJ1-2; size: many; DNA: TGCAGTGGGATAGACGTAGTCCTTAACTATGGCTACACCTTC; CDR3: CSGIDVVLNYGYTF
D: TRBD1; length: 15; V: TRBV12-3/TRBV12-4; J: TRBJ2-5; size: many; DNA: TGTGCCAGCAGTAGTACAGGGGGCGGCGGGGAGACCCAGTACTTC; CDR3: CASSSTGGGGETQYF
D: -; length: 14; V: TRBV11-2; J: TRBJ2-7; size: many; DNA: TGTGCCAGCAGCTTAGTCGCCGTATCCTACGAGCAGTACTTC; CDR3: CASSLVAVSYEQYF
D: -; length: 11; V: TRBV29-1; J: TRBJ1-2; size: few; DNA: TGCAGCGTTCTTGGACCTAGGGGCTACACCTTC; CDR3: CSVLGPRGYTF
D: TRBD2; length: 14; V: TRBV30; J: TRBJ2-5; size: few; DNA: TGTGCCTGGAGTGAACTAGCGGGAGGAGAGACCCAGTACTTC; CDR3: CAWSELAGGETQYF
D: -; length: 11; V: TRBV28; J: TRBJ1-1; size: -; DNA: TGTGCCAGCCAATTTAACACTGAAGCTTTCTTT; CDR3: CASQFNTEAFF
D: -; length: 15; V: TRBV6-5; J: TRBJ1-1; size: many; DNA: TGTGCCAGCAGTCCCGATGGGAGGGGGAACACTGAAGCTTTCTTT; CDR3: CASSPDGRGNTEAFF
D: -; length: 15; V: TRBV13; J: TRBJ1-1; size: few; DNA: TGTGCCAGCAGCATACACAGGGATGGGAACACTGAAGCTTTCTTT; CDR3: CASSIHRDGNTEAFF
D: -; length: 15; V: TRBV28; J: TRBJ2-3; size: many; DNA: TGTGCCAGCACGCTCCAATGGGCTAGCACAGATACGCAGTATTTT; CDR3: CASTLQWASTDTQYF
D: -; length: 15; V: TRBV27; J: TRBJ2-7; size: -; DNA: TGTGCCAGCAGTTTGTCCCGGGACGCCTCCAACGAGCAGTACTTC; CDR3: CASSLSRDASNEQYF
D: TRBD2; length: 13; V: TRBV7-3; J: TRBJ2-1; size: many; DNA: TGTGCCAGCAGCCTCGGGACTACCAATGAGCAGTTCTTC; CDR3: CASSLGTTNEQFF
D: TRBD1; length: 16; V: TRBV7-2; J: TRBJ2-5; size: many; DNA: TGTGCCAGCACCTTCTCGAGGACAGGGGGCATCGAGACCCAGTACTTC; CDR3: CASTFSRTGGIETQYF
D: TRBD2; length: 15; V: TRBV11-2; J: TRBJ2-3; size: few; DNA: TGTGCCAGCAGGACAAGCGGGAGCGGTGGGGATACGCAGTATTTT; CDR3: CASRTSGSGGDTQYF
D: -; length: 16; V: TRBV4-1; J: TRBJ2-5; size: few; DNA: TGCGCCAGCAGCCAAGATAAGACGGTGGACCAAGAGACCCAGTACTTC; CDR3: CASSQDKTVDQETQYF
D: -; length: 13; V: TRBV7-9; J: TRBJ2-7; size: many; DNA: TGTGCCAGCAGCTTAGTAATGTCCTACGAGCAGTACTTC; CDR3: CASSLVMSYEQYF
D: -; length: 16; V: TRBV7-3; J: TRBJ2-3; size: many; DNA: TGTGCCAGCAGCTCGCTAAGGAGGGACAGCACAGATACGCAGTATTTT; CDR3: CASSSLRRDSTDTQYF